The T cell receptor (beta chain) under discussion was sequenced for a study of blood T cells in healthy people across ages. Overall study findings and caveats: TCR beta diversity was tightly associated with the proportion of naive T cells.

CDR1 SGHTA and CDR2 FQGNSA come from the germline V gene. V lost 5 bases and J lost 6, with 13 bases in between. The CDR3 runs 14 residues. Next came a second PCR, run for about 6 to 11 cycles, which used a sample-barcoded 5' primer along with a J-beta primer mix. Via MiXCR, TCRdb re-called the 5' RACE reads, giving one row per CDR3 protein. Among under 1,100,000 distinct CDR3 sequences listed, around 25% were seen once. A word on this clonotype: Antigen: not known.

These data were also reused for a study on T cells of mothers and their children. From that paper: Reverse transcription into cDNA received all extracted RNA, at roughly 1.4 ug per 15 ul.

The TCR comes from a girl between 2 and 10 years old in good health. This rearrangement joins TRBV7-2 to TRBJ1-4; no definite D call. The source material was blood. The CDR3 DNA sequence: TGTGCCAGCAGCCAAACAAGGAGCCATGAAAAACTGTTTTTT. This codes for CASSQTRSHEKLFF. Supplemented by reference TRBV7-2 and TRBJ1-4, the full variable domain reads GAGVSQSPSNKVTEKGKDVELRCDPISGHTALYWYRQSLGQGLEFLIYFQGNSAPDKSGLPSDRFSAERTGGSVSTLTIQRTQQEDSAVYLCASSQTRSHEKLFFGSGTQLSVL.